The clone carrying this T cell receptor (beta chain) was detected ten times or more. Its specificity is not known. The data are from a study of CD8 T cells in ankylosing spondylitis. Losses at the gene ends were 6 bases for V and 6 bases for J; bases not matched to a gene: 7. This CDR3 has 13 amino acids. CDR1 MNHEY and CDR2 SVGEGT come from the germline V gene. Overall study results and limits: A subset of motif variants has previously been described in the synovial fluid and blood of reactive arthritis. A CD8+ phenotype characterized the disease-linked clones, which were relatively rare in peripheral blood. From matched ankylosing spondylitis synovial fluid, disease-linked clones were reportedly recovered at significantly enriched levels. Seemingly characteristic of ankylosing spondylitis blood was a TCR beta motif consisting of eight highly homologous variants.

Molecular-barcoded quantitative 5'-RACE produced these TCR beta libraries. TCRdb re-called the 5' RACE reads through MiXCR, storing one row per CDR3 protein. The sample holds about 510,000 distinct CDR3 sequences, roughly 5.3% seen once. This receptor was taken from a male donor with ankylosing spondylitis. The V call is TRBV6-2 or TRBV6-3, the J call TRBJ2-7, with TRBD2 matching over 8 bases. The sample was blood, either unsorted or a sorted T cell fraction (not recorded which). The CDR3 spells CASRKTAGGEQYF. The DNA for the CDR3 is TGTGCCAGCAGAAAAACGGCGGGAGGCGAGCAGTACTTC.